The entry below describes one T cell receptor beta chain. Its specificity is unknown. The sample belongs to a study of cytomegalovirus exposure and HLA in healthy donors. Study conclusions and caveats: Most CMV-associated TCR beta chains were later found to appear HLA-restricted.

13 Jbeta primers and 60 Vbeta primers were used for the PCR. Sequencing was performed with immunoSEQ multiplex PCR; in TCRdb, only in-frame clones are kept and a portion is missing. The sample spans under 150,000 clones; the ten largest clones claim 2%. This CDR3 has 16 residues. Trimming at V came to 4 bases and at J to 8 bases, leaving 12 bases not matched to a gene. CDR1 is SGHNT, CDR2 YYREEE, per germline (reference sequence). The specimen was PBMCs. The genes are TRBV5-4 and TRBJ2-3, with 11 bases lining up with TRBD2. The receptor's source is a woman in her sixties in good health and CMV-seronegative. The CDR3 nucleotides read TGTGCCAGCAGCACCGGACTAGCGGGTAAAGGGGTTACGCAGTATTTT. Translated: CASSTGLAGKGVTQYF.